This TCR beta chain was sequenced for a study of control samples from healthy donors and cancer patients. The CDR3 totals 16 residues. Trimming removed 0 bases from V and 3 bases from J; junction bases left unmatched: 7. Germline assignment: CDR1 SNHLY and CDR2 FYNNEI. TCRdb keeps only in-frame clones here, not all; method: immunoSEQ multiplex PCR. In the table there are 55,000 to 85,000 clones, around 87% of which are singletons. This receptor was obtained from a woman aged 45-60 years with head and neck cancer. The chain carries TRBV2 and TRBJ1-2; TRBD1 matches at 7 bases. The sequenced sample was PBMCs. CDR3 amino acids: CASSEARTGVDYGYTF. The DNA for the CDR3 is TGTGCCAGCAGTGAAGCGCGAACAGGGGTGGACTATGGCTACACCTTC.